This T cell receptor (beta chain) was sequenced in a study of blood T cell repertoires in COVID-19 (dated by TCRdb to 2018 to 2020). About the investigation overall: Samples from collaborators originated in the United States, Italy and Spain and spanned both the acute and convalescent phases of COVID-19. The material from the prospective study consisted of cDNA or gDNA derived from T cells, B-cell-depleted T cells, or PBMCs. Deeply sampled blood TCRbeta repertoires from subjects exposed to, actively infected with, or recovered from COVID-19 were included in the dataset. The repertoires were released in a freely available public database intended as a resource for research on the immune response to SARS-CoV-2. The samples were drawn from two sources: the first 160 participants of the ongoing ImmuneRACE study, and 1,254 subjects contributed by 6 global collaborators. A de-identified subject ID, COVID-19 status, age in years and sex were almost always included in the sample metadata. HLA class I and class II types, where available, came from metadata supplied by the sample provider rather than from assay-based typing.

Concerning this clone itself: No cognate antigen has been identified for it. Per-base qualities were not stored, and no clone one base away is much larger.

Trimming takes 6 bases off V and 4 bases off J; junction bases not matched to a gene: 9. CDR1 MNHEY and CDR2 SVGAGI were looked up in the germline V gene. The CDR3 runs 15 amino acids, cysteine and phenylalanine included. Only the CDR3 region is kept as DNA, spanning 45 bases read in frame from base 1. Results and caveats for the whole study, not just this receptor: How much clinical and demographic metadata was included differed by source and by participant, and the metadata was provided uncurated.

Collaborating institutions collected whole blood in K2EDTA tubes following their own protocols. For TCRbeta analysis, collaborator samples were shipped as frozen whole blood, as isolated PBMCs, or as DNA extracted from either sample type. The immunoSEQ Assay, a bias-controlled multiplex PCR, was used to amplify TCRbeta CDR3 regions from genomic DNA. As for the original processing: The number of nucleated cells in each sample was estimated from the amplification of reference gene primers within the assay. Sequence reads were collapsed and filtered to measure the absolute abundance of every unique TCRbeta CDR3 rearrangement. Productive Simpson clonality was computed per sample as the square root of Simpson's diversity index over productive rearrangements. TCRdb retrieved this table from immuneACCESS and kept in-frame rearrangements only. Not all clones are present; in checked studies, unresolved V genes account for under half, and no reason is known for the remainder. V and J calls and clone size are given by that table; D and trimming were obtained from the DNA. For this sample the table gives about 120,000 clones, of which over 65% were detected only once. The top ten constitute around 0.9% of the sample.

This sequence uses TRBV6-5 and TRBJ1-3, with 7 junctional bases fitting TRBD1. Sequenced sample: peripheral blood. This TCR was recovered from a human donor with acute or convalescent COVID-19. The donor label of this sample is uncertain. CDR3 region: CASSRGGASGNTIYF. The DNA is TGTGCCAGCAGCCGAGGGGGCGCGTCAGGAAACACCATATATTTT.